These 27 T cell receptor beta chains originate from one sample sequenced in a study of shared clonotypes between healthy human individuals. The protocol was immunoSEQ multiplex PCR, while the TCRdb copy is restricted to in-frame clones and leaves out a portion. The sample has roughly 640,000 clones, around 67% seen once. The sequenced material came from memory CD4+ T cells sorted from blood. Sample subset: CD45RA-negative fraction. All receptors derive from a woman in her thirties in good health.

The chain combines TRBV25-1 with TRBJ2-1; D is ambiguous. V lost 2 bases and J 5 bases, leaving 16 bases between the germline ends. The CDR3 covers 16 residues. The germline V gene encodes CDR1 MGHDK and CDR2 SYGVNS. Written as DNA, the CDR3 is TGTGCCAGCAGTGAACCCAATCAGGCCCCCCACAATGAGCAGTTCTTC. It encodes CASSEPNQAPHNEQFF.

This clone was seen only a few times. Germline and junction disagree at one end, which may indicate a read error. The chain is built from TRBV6-1 and TRBJ1-1; 8 nucleotides agree with TRBD1. The germline CDR1 and CDR2 sequences are MNHNS and SASEGT. CDR3 length equals 16 residues. In nucleotides, the CDR3 is TGTGCCAGCCGTGAACAGGGGGGGTGGGTGAACACTGAAGCTTTCTTT. Its protein is CASREQGGWVNTEAFF.

This rearrangement joins TRBV6-1 to TRBJ1-2; D is unresolved. This CDR3 is 12 amino acids long. Germline V lookup: CDR1 MNHNS, CDR2 SASEGT. V lost 6 bases, J lost 8 bases, and 13 bases lay in between. CDR3 residues: CASSAASPGYTF. As DNA, the CDR3 is TGTGCCAGCAGCGCTGCTTCTCCCGGCTACACCTTC.

On this clone itself: Other DNA sequences in the same sample also yield this CDR3. J is TRBJ2-7 and V is TRBV5-1; 8 bases line up with TRBD2. V was clipped by 0 bases and J by 3 bases; unmatched bases: 2. Germline V gene sequence: CDR1 SGHRS, CDR2 YFSETQ. The CDR3 sequence is 14 residues long. The CDR3 DNA follows: TGCGCCAGCAGCTTGGTAGCGGGAAGCTACGAGCAGTACTTC. Its translation is CASSLVAGSYEQYF.

This clone was counted many times. The chain combines TRBV15 with TRBJ2-1, with 7 nucleotides matching TRBD2. The V segment lost 0 bases and the J segment 4 bases; nucleotides outside the gene matches: 6. This CDR3 has 16 residues. Per the germline V gene, CDR1 is LNHNV and CDR2 is YYDKDF (reference sequence). The CDR3 nucleotides read TGTGCCACCAGCAGAGAGGCAAGCGGGACGTACAATGAGCAGTTCTTC. Encoded protein: CATSREASGTYNEQFF.

This clone was counted many times. This chain links TRBV6-6 with TRBJ1-5; D not resolved. V lost 5 bases and J lost 4, with 12 bases in between. The CDR3 covers 14 residues. Germline V gene data show CDR1 as MNHNY and CDR2 as SVGAGI (reference sequence). The chain's CDR3 is CASSPATSNQPQHF. Here the CDR3 DNA reads TGTGCCAGCAGTCCAGCGACCAGTAATCAGCCCCAGCATTTT.

There are many counts of this clone. The chain recombines TRBV2 with TRBJ1-5; D might be TRBD1 (6 bases). CDR1 is SNHLY, CDR2 FYNNEI, per germline. The V end was cut by 6 bases, the J end by 3 bases, with 9 bases between. The CDR3 has 13 residues. CDR3 sequence: CASRGQPNQPQHF. CDR3 sequence (DNA): TGTGCCAGCAGGGGACAACCCAATCAGCCCCAGCATTTT.

This chain joins TRBV28 and TRBJ2-7; TRBD2 agrees at 8 bases. V shed 7 bases, J shed 4 bases, and the junction held 18 bases outside the gene matches. CDR3 length equals 17 residues. Germline V gene data show CDR1 as MDHEN and CDR2 as SYDVKM. The CDR3 sequence: CASTGRLGGLETYEQYF. The CDR3 DNA sequence: TGTGCCAGCACCGGGAGGCTGGGGGGACTAGAGACTTACGAGCAGTACTTC. The full variable domain, rest sourced from reference TRBV28 and TRBJ2-7, is DVKVTQSSRYLVKRTGEKVFLECVQDMDHENMFWYRQDPGLGLRLIYFSYDVKMKEKGDIPEGYSVSREKKERFSLILESASTNQTSMYLCASTGRLGGLETYEQYFGPGTRLTVT.

At least ten counts were recorded for this clone. This chain uses TRBV25-1 with TRBJ2-1; 7 bases align to TRBD2. The CDR3 is 15 amino acids. Germline trimming cut 8 bases from V and 3 bases from J; bases unmatched to any gene: 10. Germline V gene data show CDR1 as MGHDK and CDR2 as SYGVNS. In nucleotides, the CDR3 is TGTGCCAGCTGCCCACCTAGCGGTAGCTACAATGAGCAGTTCTTC. It encodes CASCPPSGSYNEQFF. Looking up the rest from reference TRBV25-1 and TRBJ2-1 gives the full variable domain: EADIYQTPRYLVIGTGKKITLECSQTMGHDKMYWYQQDPGMELHLIHYSYGVNSTEKGDLSSESTVSRIRTEHFPLTLESARPSHTSQYLCASCPPSGSYNEQFFGPGTRLTVL.

This sequence joins TRBV1 and TRBJ1-5. TRBV1 has pseudogene status. There are 17 residues in the CDR3. DNA of the CDR3: TGCACCAGCAGCCAAGCCAATGCTATTTATAGCAATCAGCCCCAGCATTTT. It specifies CTSSQANAIYSNQPQHF.

V usage is TRBV6-1 and J usage is TRBJ2-3, with TRBD2 matching 7 bases. The J segment lost 2 bases and the V segment lost 4 bases, leaving 6 bases of the junction unmatched. CDR3 size: 15 residues. Germline CDR1 MNHNS, CDR2 SASEGT. The CDR3 loop is CASSGPGLTTDTQYF. The CDR3 DNA reads as TGTGCCAGCAGTGGACCGGGACTAACCACAGATACGCAGTATTTT.

The chain employs TRBV25-1 and TRBJ2-1; the match to TRBD1 covers 7 bases. The CDR3 has 13 residues. Germline V gene sequence: CDR1 MGHDK, CDR2 SYGVNS. Unmatched junction bases numbered 5, after V lost 7 bases and J lost 5 bases. The CDR3 loop reads CASKGQYHNEQFF. Written as DNA, the CDR3 is TGTGCCAGCAAGGGACAGTACCACAATGAGCAGTTCTTC.

This clone was counted between two and nine times. The chain combines TRBV5-6 with TRBJ2-2; D is perhaps TRBD1 (5 bases). V shed 5 bases and J shed 2 bases, with 7 bases lying between them. The germline V gene encodes CDR1 SGHDT and CDR2 YYEEEE. The CDR3 contains 13 residues. The CDR3 nucleotides read TGTGCCAGCAGAGACAGCAACACCGGGGAGCTGTTTTTT. It encodes CASRDSNTGELFF.

V usage is TRBV2 and J usage is TRBJ2-5, with TRBD2 matching 8 bases. Germline CDR1 and CDR2: SNHLY and FYNNEI. Losses at the gene ends were 4 bases for V and 3 bases for J; bases not matched to a gene: 4. The CDR3 covers 14 residues. CDR3 sequence (DNA): TGTGCCAGCAGTGTACTAGCGGCAGAAGAGACCCAGTACTTC. It specifies CASSVLAAEETQYF.

The table lists this clone with a few counts. This chain connects TRBV7-2 to TRBJ2-1, with D perhaps TRBD1 (6 bases). This CDR3 region has 13 residues. Germline CDR1 and CDR2: SGHTA and FQGNSA. The V gene lost 5 bases and the J gene lost 7 bases, with 12 bases spanning the gap. Here the CDR3 reads CASSRGQGNEQFF. DNA for the CDR3: TGTGCCAGCAGCCGTGGTCAGGGGAATGAGCAGTTCTTC.

The chain combines TRBV18 with TRBJ1-1, with D perhaps matching TRBD1 (5 bases). The germline V gene encodes CDR1 KGHSH and CDR2 LQKENI. V was pared by 1 base and J by 1 base, with 10 bases between. This CDR3 region has 15 residues. The CDR3 sequence is CASSPRQGGNTEAFF. In DNA, the CDR3 is TGTGCCAGCTCACCACGGCAGGGCGGGAACACTGAAGCTTTCTTT.

The genes are TRBV28 and TRBJ2-6; the D is unclear. The germline gives CDR1 MDHEN, CDR2 SYDVKM. The CDR3 is made up of 15 amino acids. Trimming cost V 3 bases and J 0 bases, with 6 bases left between them. Here the CDR3 DNA reads TGTGCCAGCAGTTTTTCAGTCTCTGGGGCCAACGTCCTGACTTTC. This sequence encodes CASSFSVSGANVLTF.

The chain couples TRBV5-6 to TRBJ1-5; possible D gene TRBD1, 6 bases. The CDR3 contains 15 residues. Germline assignment: CDR1 SGHDT and CDR2 YYEEEE. The V and J ends lost 1 base and 2 bases respectively, with 10 bases between them. The CDR3 nucleotides are TGTGCCAGCAGCTTGTGGGGGGCCGGCAATCAGCCCCAGCATTTT. As protein: CASSLWGAGNQPQHF. Supplemented by reference TRBV5-6 and TRBJ1-5, the full variable domain reads DAGVTQSPTHLIKTRGQQVTLRCSPKSGHDTVSWYQQALGQGPQFIFQYYEEEERQRGNFPDRFSGHQFPNYSSELNVNALLLGDSALYLCASSLWGAGNQPQHFGDGTRLSIL.

This clone was seen only a few times. The chain joins TRBV19 to TRBJ2-7, with 7 bases that match TRBD2. Germline lookup yields CDR1 LNHDA and CDR2 SQIVND (reference sequence). The CDR3 spans 14 residues. J gave up 5 bases and V 7 bases, and 11 bases lay outside the gene matches. The CDR3 protein is CASKRAGPPNEQYF. The DNA for the CDR3 is TGTGCCAGTAAGAGAGCGGGACCTCCAAACGAGCAGTACTTC.

This clone has only a few counts. V and J are TRBV2 and TRBJ1-1, with 7 bases fitting TRBD1. With V trimmed by 6 bases and J by 3 bases, 13 bases remained unmatched. The CDR3 totals 16 residues. Germline values: CDR1 SNHLY, CDR2 FYNNEI. CDR3: CASSAGTASSYTEAFF. The CDR3 nucleotides read TGTGCCAGCAGCGCCGGGACAGCATCCTCGTACACTGAAGCTTTCTTT.

The CDR3 protein is CASRLAGGPSEYEQYF. The CDR3 nucleotides read TGCGCCAGCCGACTAGCGGGAGGGCCTTCGGAGTACGAGCAGTACTTC. The genes are TRBV4-1 and TRBJ2-7; 14 bases are a match to TRBD2. With 8 bases clipped from V and 4 bases from J, the junction kept 10 bases outside the gene matches. This CDR3 has 16 amino acids. Germline lookup yields CDR1 MGHRA and CDR2 YSYEKL.

The V and J genes are TRBV18 and TRBJ1-1; D remains unclear. Germline lookup yields CDR1 KGHSH and CDR2 LQKENI. CDR3 length: 14 amino acids. V gave up 3 bases and J gave up 10 bases, with 18 bases separating them. CDR3 sequence (DNA): TGTGCCAGCTCACCGAGGGAAGAGGTCTTGGGAGCTTTCTTT. This codes for CASSPREEVLGAFF.

This sequence joins TRBV18 and TRBJ2-7, with D perhaps given as TRBD1 or TRBD2 (6 bases each). Germline CDR1 KGHSH, CDR2 LQKENI. The CDR3 extends over 14 amino acids. Trimming took off 6 bases at V and 2 bases at J, with 14 bases between the two ends. The CDR3 nucleotides read TGTGCCAGCTCCCCAAGGAGGGACACCTACGAGCAGTACTTC. Residues: CASSPRRDTYEQYF.

As concerns this clone: Other DNA variants within this sample encode the same CDR3. This chain links TRBV28 with TRBJ2-7; D gene ambiguous. Deletions cut 4 bases from V and 0 bases from J, with 7 bases between. Germline CDR1 is MDHEN and CDR2 is SYDVKM. The CDR3 has 13 amino acids. This CDR3 is CASSSGYSYEQYF. CDR3 nucleotide sequence: TGTGCCAGCAGTTCCGGATACTCCTACGAGCAGTACTTC.

This chain joins TRBV27 and TRBJ1-5, with TRBD1 matching 11 bases. CDR3 length equals 16 residues. From germline, CDR1 is MNHEY and CDR2 SMNVEV (reference sequence). Losses at the gene ends were 6 bases for V and 0 bases for J; bases not matched to a gene: 4. CDR3 region: CASRRTGGFSNQPQHF. The CDR3 region has the DNA TGTGCCAGCAGAAGGACAGGGGGCTTTAGCAATCAGCCCCAGCATTTT.

Here the CDR3 reads CASSPPAGGGETQYF. Here the CDR3 DNA reads TGTGCCAGCAGCCCCCCTGCGGGAGGGGGGGAGACCCAGTACTTC. The chain couples TRBV7-6 to TRBJ2-5, with TRBD2 matching 9 bases. Looked up from germline, CDR1 is SGHVS and CDR2 is FNYEAQ. With 5 bases clipped from V and 5 bases from J, the junction kept 9 bases outside the gene matches. The CDR3 length is 15 residues.

J is TRBJ2-3 and V is TRBV19; D is uncertain. Trimming took off 6 bases at V and 4 bases at J, with 8 bases between the two ends. The CDR3 contains 12 residues. Germline V gene lookup returns CDR1 LNHDA and CDR2 SQIVND (reference sequence). Here the CDR3 reads CASSSDSDTQYF. The CDR3 DNA sequence: TGTGCCAGTAGCAGCGATTCAGATACGCAGTATTTT.